The sequence of this TCR beta chain was determined in a study of blood T cells in healthy people across ages. Each sample yielded at least 7 million isolated PBMCs. The total RNA that was extracted per sample amounted to at least 5.5 micrograms. Germline V lookup: CDR1 DFQATT, CDR2 SNEGSKA (reference sequence). This CDR3 contains 14 residues. The trim removed 8 bases at V and 1 base at J, leaving 8 bases unmatched. Notes on the study in general: Total diversity from one million sequenced T cells was likely underestimated. TCR beta diversity correlated strongly with naive T cell percentage.

A second PCR of about 6 to 12 cycles used a sample-barcoded 5' primer and a J-beta primer mix. Using its own MiXCR run on the 5' RACE reads, TCRdb lists one record per CDR3 protein. The table includes about 1.1 million distinct CDR3 sequences, more than 30% detected once. About this clonotype: Its specificity is unknown.

This clonotype was sampled from a man between 18 and 35 years old in good health. The gene calls are TRBV20-1 and TRBJ2-3; 8 bases map to TRBD2. The source material was blood. The CDR3 loop reads CSTAGGGGTDTQYF. CDR3 nucleotides: TGCAGTACTGCGGGGGGCGGGGGCACAGATACGCAGTATTTT.